Listed below are T cell receptor beta chains from one sample, sequenced in a study of shared clonotypes between healthy human individuals. Data came from immunoSEQ multiplex PCR; TCRdb stores just in-frame clones and leaves some out. The data hold 950,000 to 1,300,000 clones, with 65% to 75% observed a single time. Sample: memory CD4+ T cells sorted from blood. The receptors here all came from a man younger than 35 in good health. The CDR3 runs from the conserved cysteine through the conserved F or W. Part of the rows lack a size; the others show once, few, many or a class for expanded clones.

abundance: few; v_gene: TRBV9; j_gene: TRBJ1-2; CDR3aa: CASSSPRLGQANRSYGYTF
abundance: NA; v_gene: TRBV4-1; j_gene: TRBJ1-1; CDR3aa: CASSRGQKNTEAFF
abundance: NA; v_gene: TRBV2; j_gene: TRBJ1-1; CDR3aa: CASSVSGNTEAFF
abundance: NA; v_gene: TRBV5-4; j_gene: TRBJ1-4; CDR3aa: CASSLPGQGGEKLFF
abundance: NA; v_gene: TRBV6-5; j_gene: TRBJ2-7; CDR3aa: CASREPLTYEQYF
abundance: NA; v_gene: TRBV15; j_gene: TRBJ1-2; CDR3aa: CATSREGVRGDGYTF
abundance: NA; v_gene: TRBV19; j_gene: TRBJ1-2; CDR3aa: CASSPDRVDYGYTF
abundance: once; v_gene: TRBV13; j_gene: TRBJ2-1; CDR3aa: CASSLGLAASYNEQFF
abundance: NA; v_gene: TRBV7-9; j_gene: TRBJ2-2; CDR3aa: CASSEQGDTGELFF
abundance: NA; v_gene: TRBV19; j_gene: TRBJ1-4; CDR3aa: CASSSSGGPNEKLFF
abundance: NA; v_gene: TRBV7-3; j_gene: TRBJ2-7; CDR3aa: CASSPLPGTGPGSYEQYF
abundance: NA; v_gene: TRBV4-1; j_gene: TRBJ2-6; CDR3aa: CASSQDASSGGRLTSGANVLTF
abundance: NA; v_gene: TRBV6-1; j_gene: TRBJ1-6; CDR3aa: CASIETGFNSPLHF
abundance: NA; v_gene: TRBV6-5; j_gene: TRBJ2-7; CDR3aa: CASRSSGGYEQYF
abundance: NA; v_gene: TRBV27; j_gene: TRBJ1-4; CDR3aa: CASSQTGNEKLFF
abundance: NA; v_gene: TRBV10-2; j_gene: TRBJ1-4; CDR3aa: CASSATGQVKLFF
abundance: NA; v_gene: TRBV18; j_gene: TRBJ1-1; CDR3aa: CASSPPKYTVEAFF
abundance: NA; v_gene: TRBV28; j_gene: TRBJ2-2; CDR3aa: CASSFRGPNTGELFF
abundance: once; v_gene: TRBV27; j_gene: TRBJ1-5; CDR3aa: CASSKQGGYSNQPQHF
abundance: NA; v_gene: TRBV5-5; j_gene: TRBJ2-7; CDR3aa: CASSLSLTGAGGEQYF
abundance: NA; v_gene: TRBV11-2; j_gene: TRBJ2-3; CDR3aa: CASSLDPGVSTDTQYF
abundance: NA; v_gene: TRBV29-1; j_gene: TRBJ2-3; CDR3aa: CSADLMGQLGADTQYF
abundance: NA; v_gene: TRBV2; j_gene: TRBJ2-7; CDR3aa: CASRPPGGGGEYF
abundance: once; v_gene: TRBV7-9; j_gene: TRBJ1-6; CDR3aa: CASSLGLGGSPLHF
abundance: NA; v_gene: TRBV6-9; j_gene: TRBJ2-7; CDR3aa: CASSSPIGAPYEQYF
abundance: NA; v_gene: TRBV15; j_gene: TRBJ1-3; CDR3aa: CATSSDRGNGNTIYF
abundance: NA; v_gene: TRBV5-4; j_gene: TRBJ2-3; CDR3aa: CASSRDSDADTQYF
abundance: NA; v_gene: TRBV29-1; j_gene: TRBJ2-7; CDR3aa: CSVAEGVYEQYF
abundance: NA; v_gene: TRBV7-2; j_gene: TRBJ1-2; CDR3aa: CASRGQPGNGYTF
abundance: NA; v_gene: TRBV15; j_gene: TRBJ1-5; CDR3aa: CATSTRTGEQPQHF
abundance: NA; v_gene: TRBV5-1; j_gene: TRBJ2-5; CDR3aa: CASSLEVAGRQETQYF
abundance: NA; v_gene: TRBV6-5; j_gene: TRBJ1-1; CDR3aa: CASSYSPFGDTEAFF
abundance: NA; v_gene: TRBV5-6; j_gene: TRBJ1-4; CDR3aa: CASSLGGRPEKLFF
abundance: NA; v_gene: TRBV6-5; j_gene: TRBJ2-7; CDR3aa: CASSYGAGETYEQYF
abundance: NA; v_gene: TRBV7-3; j_gene: TRBJ2-1; CDR3aa: CASSLDGGTYNEQFF
abundance: NA; v_gene: TRBV4-1; j_gene: TRBJ1-1; CDR3aa: CASSHTISGDTEAFF
abundance: NA; v_gene: TRBV5-6; j_gene: TRBJ2-5; CDR3aa: CASTPDGGQETQYF
abundance: NA; v_gene: TRBV2; j_gene: TRBJ1-1; CDR3aa: CASSRQGTPEAFF
abundance: NA; v_gene: TRBV11-2; j_gene: TRBJ2-5; CDR3aa: CASSPQGLETQYF
abundance: NA; v_gene: TRBV4-3; j_gene: TRBJ1-6; CDR3aa: CASSQEASGGYNSPLHF
abundance: NA; v_gene: TRBV6-1; j_gene: NA; CDR3aa: CASLGQGSYEQYF
abundance: few; v_gene: TRBV7-6; j_gene: TRBJ2-3; CDR3aa: CASSFTSGATDTQYF
abundance: NA; v_gene: TRBV7-2; j_gene: TRBJ2-2; CDR3aa: CASSFRTANTGELFF
abundance: NA; v_gene: TRBV18; j_gene: TRBJ1-2; CDR3aa: CASSPSGGGYTF
abundance: many; v_gene: TRBV10-3; j_gene: TRBJ2-2; CDR3aa: CAISGKLSSGGNTGELFF
abundance: NA; v_gene: TRBV10-1; j_gene: TRBJ2-5; CDR3aa: CASSAGTGGASETQYF
abundance: NA; v_gene: TRBV30; j_gene: TRBJ1-4; CDR3aa: CAWSVRRVEKLFF
abundance: NA; v_gene: TRBV6-1; j_gene: TRBJ1-6; CDR3aa: CASRDDSPLHF
abundance: NA; v_gene: TRBV5-1; j_gene: TRBJ2-7; CDR3aa: CASSLDVASNEQYF
abundance: many; v_gene: TRBV2; j_gene: TRBJ1-2; CDR3aa: CASSFRTDNYGYTF
abundance: once; v_gene: TRBV18; j_gene: TRBJ1-3; CDR3aa: CASSPQGTGNTIYF
abundance: NA; v_gene: TRBV5-1; j_gene: TRBJ1-3; CDR3aa: CASSLDTTSWGTIYF
abundance: NA; v_gene: TRBV7-6; j_gene: TRBJ1-1; CDR3aa: CASSLAGTANTEAFF
abundance: few; v_gene: TRBV7-9; j_gene: TRBJ2-3; CDR3aa: CASSLVLGGLTDTQYF
abundance: NA; v_gene: TRBV25-1; j_gene: TRBJ1-6; CDR3aa: CASSEYWGEASPLHF
abundance: NA; v_gene: TRBV25-1; j_gene: TRBJ2-5; CDR3aa: CASSEGSSSNQETQYF
abundance: few; v_gene: TRBV10-3; j_gene: TRBJ2-5; CDR3aa: CAIGGGQRQETQYF
abundance: few; v_gene: TRBV4-3; j_gene: TRBJ2-1; CDR3aa: CASSQDRSSYNEQFF
abundance: NA; v_gene: TRBV4-2; j_gene: TRBJ2-2; CDR3aa: CASSQKEAGVETGELFF